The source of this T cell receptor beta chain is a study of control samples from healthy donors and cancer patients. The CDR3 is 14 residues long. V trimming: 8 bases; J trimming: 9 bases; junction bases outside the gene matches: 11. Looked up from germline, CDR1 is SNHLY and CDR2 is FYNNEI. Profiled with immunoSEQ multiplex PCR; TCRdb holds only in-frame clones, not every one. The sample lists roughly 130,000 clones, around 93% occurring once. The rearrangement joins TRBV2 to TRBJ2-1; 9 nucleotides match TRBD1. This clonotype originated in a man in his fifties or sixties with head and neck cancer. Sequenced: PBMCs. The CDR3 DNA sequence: TGTGCCAGCCTAGAGGACAGGGGAATCGTTGAGCAGTTCTTC. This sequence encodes CASLEDRGIVEQFF.